This TCR beta chain came from a study of Ad26.COV2.S vaccination and SARS-CoV-2 variants. Study-level background: Dosing was one shot or two shots 56 days apart.

As regards this clone: Its antigen is unidentified.

Study conclusions and caveats: Possibly, TCR breadth and depth analyses underestimated total T cell responses.

Assay used: immunoSEQ multiplex PCR; TCRdb lists only in-frame clones, some missing. Of about 480,000 clones listed, around 88% are singletons. Treatment of the sample: roughly 19 received Ad26.COV2.S at low or high dose, single or two shots; about 5 received placebo; per-sample allocation not given. The samples date from day 63 after the first vaccine or placebo injection. Germline V CDR1 and CDR2: GTSNPN, SVGIG (reference sequence). The germline V and J ends were trimmed by 4 bases and 5 bases, with 11 bases remaining between them. The length of the CDR3 is 12 residues. The V and J genes are TRBV30 and TRBJ1-1; D is undetermined. This sequence originates from a person aged 18-60 years who received the Ad26.COV2.S COVID-19 vaccine or a placebo. The starting material was peripheral blood, obtained in a trial of Ad26.COV2.S vaccine versus placebo. This chain's CDR3 is CAWNTVRTEAFF. In nucleotides, the CDR3 is TGTGCCTGGAACACAGTTCGAACTGAAGCTTTCTTT.